This section outlines one TCR beta chain sequence together with its context. The target of this receptor is not known. Base qualities are not at hand, and no much larger clone is one base apart. The data belong to a study of cytomegalovirus exposure and HLA in healthy donors (dated by TCRdb to 2016 to 2017). For the study in its entirety: In an earlier analysis of around 540 of the donors, approximately 300 Gb of sequence data and 117 million unique TCR beta sequences from 150 million to 200 million T cells were reported. About 320 gigabases of sequencing data and 78 million or so unique TCR sequences were included in an early release covering about 620 HLA-typed donors. Of the roughly 390 genotyped donors, roughly 85% fell in the genetic ancestry cluster associated with self-reported Caucasian donors. The study aimed to test whether signatures of past pathogen exposure could be identified by cataloging public T cell receptors. The study used immunosequencing to profile the T cell repertoires of some 600 subjects and linked those repertoires to cytomegalovirus serostatus. Along with the approximately 650-subject first cohort, a separate validation cohort of over 90 different subjects was used. The study combined high-throughput TCR immunosequencing, statistical association of individual TCRs with disease status, and machine learning to predict cytomegalovirus infection status. To study patterns of TCR occurrence, a later analysis re-analyzed previously published TCR beta repertoires from several hundred donors and added high-resolution HLA genotyping. In the later analysis, no new phenotypic data were used to find candidate immune exposures; instead, reliance was placed on TCR beta sequences and their occurrence across donors. An earlier analysis of some 500 of the donors applied high-throughput TCR beta sequencing to assess whether each TCR beta V gene segment acted as functional or pseudogenic. Alongside the repertoire data, information on donor age, sex, ethnicity and CMV serostatus was compiled. In a later genetic analysis, genome-wide SNP genotypes for about 55% of the roughly 670 donors were used, and that subset was treated as a discovery cohort. All discovery cohort repertoires had been generated on a single sequencing platform. Both class I and class II loci were covered by HLA typing, at four-digit resolution. The number of donors typed differed by locus, with roughly 629-640 for A, B, C, DRB1 and DQB1, over 500 for DQA1, over 600 for DPA1, and 472 for DPB1. Four to six DR-DQ haplotypes were handled as single units for association and clustering because linkage in the cohort was strong. Across under 500 genotyped donors of the cohort, an average of approximately 240,000 unique TCR beta nucleotide sequences per donor were sequenced, and roughly a sixth of those sequences were non-productive.

The cohort consisted of 600 or so healthy bone marrow donors. At the time of sampling, every cohort member was nominally healthy, though immune exposures that went unrecorded were likely present. The donor was CMV seropositive and was included in the group of 289 seropositive cohort members. A peripheral blood sample was provided by each donor, and peripheral blood mononuclear cells were used for TCR beta sequencing. The Qiagen DNeasy Blood Extraction Kit was used to extract genomic DNA from the blood cell samples. Trimmed from V: 4 bases; trimmed from J: 3 bases; junction bases lacking a gene match: 10. Inclusive of the bounding cysteine and phenylalanine, the CDR3 is 16 residues long. Of all the DNA, just the CDR3 is kept, 48 bases in frame from base 1. The germline V gene encodes CDR1 SGHTA and CDR2 FQGNSA. The investigation overall reported the following: The classifier was reported to diagnose cytomegalovirus status with high specificity and sensitivity in both the original and validation cohorts. Roughly uniform sequencing depth across donors was assumed in presence/absence analyses, although this assumption may not hold. The earlier analysis of 587 of the donors excluded some 15 rarely observed V segments, including chromosome 9 orphons, because counts were too low. According to a later analysis, most CMV-associated TCR beta chains appeared to be HLA-restricted, and the HLA associations seemed to be driven largely by CMV exposure. Correlated functional status among segregating V segments might reflect linkage disequilibrium, but an unknown experimental factor could not be ruled out. A further reported finding was that TCR beta sequences accurately predicted the HLA-A and HLA-B alleles for most subjects in the first cohort. A group of highly shared sequence variants was considered likely to be a technical artifact of the sequencing pipeline. A later analysis found that HLA-associated TCR beta chains were more clonally expanded and had lower generation probabilities than equally common non-associated chains. According to a later analysis, TCR association rates differed among HLA loci, with DRB1 alleles showing the most associated TCRs and HLA-C alleles showing the fewest. In a later genetic analysis, fewer N-insertions in productive TCRs were reported among donors in an Asian-associated ancestry cluster than the roughly 700-donor mean. Because the 87-base-pair reads could not distinguish some IMGT-functional V segments, including TRBV6-2 and TRBV6-3, those segments were excluded. It was suggested by the authors that the approach could potentially be generalized to other disease states and immunological phenotypes. CMV serostatus was the only immune exposure information available for the cohort. When HLA alleles, especially DR and DQ, strongly co-occurred, TCR associations were difficult to assign to individual alleles. A later analysis reported that several top co-occurrence clusters appeared linked to parvovirus B19, influenza, CMV and Epstein-Barr virus. A later genetic analysis associated a missense DCLRE1C variant with V-gene and J-gene trimming of TCR beta chains, and an independent cohort replicated the association. At a false discovery rate of 0.05, a later analysis linked around 15,000 TCR beta sequences to specific HLA alleles. In vitro tests confirmed that a few of the cytomegalovirus-associated TCR beta chains recognize cytomegalovirus antigens. In an earlier analysis of about 600 of the donors, most TCR beta V segments appeared in productive rearrangements about 90% or about 30% of the time, broadly matching IMGT annotations. Across donors, most TCR sequences were observed very rarely, whereas some public TCRs were present in many individuals. The cohort was sequenced for TCR beta chains only, and without alpha or paired-chain data the features that could be detected were limited. Because HLA typing was missing for some donors at each locus, association tests included only the typed subset. The study listed 150 to 200 TCR beta chains as associated with cytomegalovirus.

Library construction relied on the immunoSEQ multiplex PCR assay. The multiplex PCR relied on a mix of 60 forward primers for TCR Vbeta segments and 13 reverse primers for TCR Jbeta segments. Amplification of the CDR3 region of rearranged TCR beta genes was performed with a multiplex PCR assay on genomic DNA. On the Illumina HiSeq System, the amplified TCR beta libraries were sequenced as 87-base-pair reads. The paper's data handling went like this. A later analysis tallied tens of millions of unique TCR beta chains across the 600 to 700 repertoires, and around 12 million of those chains were shared by two or more donors. Raw reads were error-corrected and collapsed into unique sequences with a nearest-neighbor algorithm that merged closely related sequences to remove PCR and sequencing errors. CDR3 sequences were aligned to IMGT reference sequences to assign V, D and J gene segments. For a sequence to be retained, a match of at least six nucleotides to both a V gene segment and a J gene segment was required. Rearrangements were classified as productive when the CDR3 lacked stop codons and remained in frame with V and J, and all other rearrangements were classified as non-productive. CDR3 was defined according to IMGT convention as the region running from the second conserved V-encoded cysteine to the conserved J-encoded phenylalanine. Sequences without an unambiguous match to a single V gene segment were excluded from the earlier analysis of a few hundred of the donors. In an earlier analysis of 450 to 700 of the donors, V segments were called functional above 56.7% productive rearrangements and were called segregating when the between-donor standard deviation exceeded 5%. To diagnose cytomegalovirus status from the catalog of TCR beta chain sequences, a statistical classification framework was built. A later analysis assigned V and J genes by comparing TCR nucleotide sequences with IMGT/GENE-DB human TR gene sequences. A later analysis assigned CDR3 sequences and most-parsimonious VDJ recombination scenarios with the TCRdist pipeline. A later analysis defined each TCR beta chain by its CDR3 amino acid sequence plus V-gene family, and excluded reads lacking a unique V-gene family. To address suspected cross-contamination and a sequencing artifact, a later analysis removed approximately 590 highly shared, low-generation-probability nucleotide sequences. In a later analysis, a clonal expansion index was calculated for each public chain from normalized within-repertoire ranks of inferred template counts. In a later analysis, generation probabilities were computed using a VDJ recombination model fitted to out-of-frame rearrangements, and the results were checked against IGoR. In a later analysis, TCR-TCR, TCR-HLA and TCR-CMV co-occurrence was scored with hypergeometric tests, and a repertoire-size bias correction was applied to TCR pairs. To estimate false discovery rates, a later analysis permuted the HLA or CMV assignments 20 times. In a later analysis, co-occurring TCRs were grouped using DBSCAN, and TCRdist sequence similarity was added for clustering within HLA-allele-positive subsets. For co-occurrence clustering, repertoires with fewer than 30,000 or more than 120,000 public chains were excluded, along with several repertoires with anomalous nucleotide sharing. Not all clones reach the TCRdb copy of this immuneACCESS table, which keeps in-frame sequences only. Checked studies attribute under half of the gap to unresolved V genes and leave the rest unexplained. That table furnishes V, J and clone size, whereas the DNA furnished D and trimming. Here the sample has about 150,000 clones; roughly 64% occur a single time. Jointly, the top ten make up 2.5% to 3.5% of the sample.

The origin of this receptor is a woman under 40 in good health and CMV-seropositive. The chain joins TRBV7-2 to TRBJ2-7; TRBD1 aligns with 9 central bases. Sample: PBMCs. The DNA is TGTGCCAGCAGCTGGGGCCCGGGACAGGGAGGCTACGAGCAGTACTTC. This gives the protein CASSWGPGQGGYEQYF.